A selection of T cell receptor beta chains follows, all from one sample in a study of beta chain features in type 1 diabetes. Data came from immunoSEQ multiplex PCR; TCRdb stores just in-frame clones and leaves some out. The sample lists over 100,000 clones; around 40% were seen once. Sequenced sample: stem cell memory CD4+ T cells from blood. These receptors were taken from a woman younger than 30 in good health. The CDR3 runs from the conserved cysteine through the conserved F or W. Each record gives: D gene, V gene, J gene, clone size, CDR3 DNA, CDR3 protein. The D gene is left open where the match is weak. Clone sizes are given selectively: once, few, many, or a class where the clone is expanded.

>TRBD2|TRBV9|TRBJ2-1|.
TGTGCCAGCAGCCTAAGCGGGGGGAATGAGCAGTTCTTC
CASSLSGGNEQFF
>.|TRBV18|TRBJ1-1|.
TGTGCCAGCTCCCTAGGCCAGAACACTGAAGCTTTCTTT
CASSLGQNTEAFF
>TRBD1|TRBV29-1|TRBJ2-1|few
TGCAGCGTGCGTGGGATGAGACAGGGCTCCTACAATGAGCAGTTCTTC
CSVRGMRQGSYNEQFF
>.|TRBV27|TRBJ1-2|few
TGTGCCAGCGTCAGGGATGGCTACACCTTC
CASVRDGYTF
>.|TRBV15|TRBJ2-2|.
TGTGCCACCAGCAGGGGGAGTTACACCGGGGAGCTGTTTTTT
CATSRGSYTGELFF
>.|TRBV29-1|TRBJ1-2|.
TGCAGCGTTGTCGATGGCTACACCTTC
CSVVDGYTF
>TRBD1|TRBV19|TRBJ2-6|.
TGTGCCGGTTACCCTGACAGGGACTCTGGGGCCAACGTCCTGACTTTC
CAGYPDRDSGANVLTF
>TRBD1|TRBV6-6|TRBJ1-3|.
TGTGCCAGCAGTTACGCGGCAGGGGGTCAAGGAAACACCATATATTTT
CASSYAAGGQGNTIYF
>.|TRBV7-9|TRBJ1-2|few
TGTGCCAGCAGCCCCACTAACTATGGCTACACCTTC
CASSPTNYGYTF
>TRBD2|TRBV5-1|TRBJ2-7|.
TGCGCCAGCAGCTTGGTTATGGTAGCGGGAGCCGGGAGTTCCTACGAGCAGTACTTC
CASSLVMVAGAGSSYEQYF
>TRBD2|TRBV7-2|TRBJ2-1|.
TGTGCCAGCAGCTTCGGACTAGCGGGAGCCTACAATGAGCAGTTCTTC
CASSFGLAGAYNEQFF
>.|TRBV6-6|TRBJ2-7|.
TGTGCCAGCAGTTACCACATGGTTTCCTACGAGCAGTACTTC
CASSYHMVSYEQYF
>TRBD2|TRBV27|TRBJ2-7|.
TGTGCCAGCAGACCCGATCGACTAGCGGGAGCCGACGAGCAGTACTTC
CASRPDRLAGADEQYF
>TRBD1|TRBV28|TRBJ1-2|few
TGTGCCAGCAGTTTAACCCCCCCGAGATGGCGTGACAGGGGGTTTAACTATGGCTACACCTTC
CASSLTPPRWRDRGFNYGYTF
>.|TRBV21-1|TRBJ2-5|.
TGTGCCAGCAGCAAAGTACAGCGGATCCGCCAAGAGACCCAGTACTTC
CASSKVQRIRQETQYF
>TRBD2|TRBV4-1|TRBJ2-5|.
TGCGCCAGCAGCCAAGGGGCGGGGGACCAAGAGACCCAGTACTTC
CASSQGAGDQETQYF
>.|TRBV28|TRBJ2-7|.
TGTGCCAGCAGCTGGACTTACGAGCAGTACTTC
CASSWTYEQYF
>.|TRBV6-6|TRBJ2-7|.
TGTGCCAGCAGTTACACGAGCTACGAGCAGTACTTC
CASSYTSYEQYF
>.|TRBV29-1|TRBJ2-5|few
TGCAGCGTGAGGGACGGGGGAGAGACCCAGTACTTC
CSVRDGGETQYF
>TRBD1|TRBV6-5|TRBJ1-4|.
TGTGCCAGCAGTAGGGACAGGGGTGGTGAAAAACTGTTTTTT
CASSRDRGGEKLFF
>TRBD2|TRBV2|TRBJ2-2|.
TGTGCCAGCAACGGACTAGCGGGAAACACCGGGGAGCTGTTTTTT
CASNGLAGNTGELFF
>.|TRBV4-1|TRBJ2-7|.
TGCGCCAGCAGCCAAGATGGGCGGGGTAGCTACGAGCAGTACTTC
CASSQDGRGSYEQYF
>TRBD1|TRBV7-3|TRBJ2-1|few
TGTGCCAGCAGCCAGGGGGCGGGGAAGGGCAATGAGCAGTTCTTC
CASSQGAGKGNEQFF
>TRBD2|TRBV5-1|TRBJ2-1|.
TGCGCCAGCGGCACTATAGCGGGTTCCCAGTTGGGTGAGCAGTTCTTC
CASGTIAGSQLGEQFF
>TRBD1|TRBV7-2|TRBJ2-1|few
TGTGCCAGCAGTCGGCCGGGACAGCTTGGCAATGAGCAGTTCTTC
CASSRPGQLGNEQFF
>.|TRBV28|TRBJ2-5|.
TGTGCCAGCAGTTTAATTTACGGCGGGGCAGAGGAGACCCAGTACTTC
CASSLIYGGAEETQYF
>TRBD1|TRBV28|TRBJ2-6|.
TGTGCCAGCAGTCCGCCGGGACAGGCGAACCCTGGGGCCAACGTCCTGACTTTC
CASSPPGQANPGANVLTF
>TRBD2|TRBV6-5|TRBJ2-1|.
TGTGCCAGCAGTATCTCTAGCGGGAGGGCCGATGAGCAGTTCTTC
CASSISSGRADEQFF
>TRBD1|TRBV7-9|TRBJ1-2|few
TGTGCCAGCAGCTTTGAGGTCGGACAGGGGGTGATCACCTTC
CASSFEVGQGVITF
>TRBD2|TRBV5-1|TRBJ2-5|.
TGCGCCAGCAGCTTGAAAGCGGGAGGGCCCCAAGAGACCCAGTACTTC
CASSLKAGGPQETQYF
>TRBD1|TRBV25-1|TRBJ1-2|.
TGTGCCAGCAGTGACCTCGACAGGGTCAGCTACACCTTC
CASSDLDRVSYTF
>TRBD2|TRBV5-1|TRBJ2-1|.
TGCGCCAGCAGCTATAAAAAAATCGTGGTCTCGGAGCGGGGGTACAATGAGCAGTTCTTC
CASSYKKIVVSERGYNEQFF
>TRBD2|TRBV6-5|TRBJ2-7|once
TGTGCCAGCAGAAGAAGCGGGAGGGCCTCCGAGCAGTACTTC
CASRRSGRASEQYF
>.|TRBV27|TRBJ2-3|.
TGTGCCAGCAGTCCCTTGCGAGGAGATACGCAGTATTTT
CASSPLRGDTQYF
>TRBD1|TRBV14|TRBJ1-1|.
TGTGCCAGCAGCCAGCTCCGACAGGGTCGTACTGAAGCTTTCTTT
CASSQLRQGRTEAFF
>.|TRBV9|TRBJ1-2|.
TGTGCCAGCAGCGTAGGAGGGTGGGGTAACTATGGCTACACCTTC
CASSVGGWGNYGYTF
>TRBD1|TRBV4-1|TRBJ2-7|.
TGCGCCAGCCGACGAGGGACAGGGACCTACGAGCAGTACTTC
CASRRGTGTYEQYF
>TRBD2|TRBV4-2|TRBJ2-1|few
TGTGCCAGCAGCCAAGATCGGAGCGGGACCTACAATGAGCAGTTCTTC
CASSQDRSGTYNEQFF
>TRBD2|TRBV5-1|TRBJ2-3|.
TGCGCCAGCAGCTTCTTACCGGGACTAGCGGGGGCACGCACAGATACGCAGTATTTT
CASSFLPGLAGARTDTQYF
>TRBD2|TRBV19|TRBJ2-3|once
TGTGCCAGTAGTCGGATCGGGAGGCTCGGAGATACGCAGTATTTT
CASSRIGRLGDTQYF
>.|TRBV28|TRBJ2-7|.
TGTGCCGGGGGGGGGCGAGGGCAGGGCTACGAGCAGTACTTC
CAGGGRGQGYEQYF
>.|TRBV18|TRBJ1-1|.
TGTGCCAGCTCACCACCGGTCGGGAACACTGAAGCTTTCTTT
CASSPPVGNTEAFF
>.|TRBV28|TRBJ1-2|.
TGTGCCAGATTTAACAGGGTCTATGGCTACACCTTC
CARFNRVYGYTF
>.|TRBV11-2|TRBJ2-7|.
TGTGCCAGCAGTTATAGCAGTCATAACGAGCAGTACTTC
CASSYSSHNEQYF
>.|TRBV9|TRBJ2-1|.
TGTGCCAGCAGCGTAGCTCCAGGGGCCCCAAATGAGCAGTTCTTC
CASSVAPGAPNEQFF
>TRBD1|TRBV9|TRBJ1-3|.
TGTGCCAGCAGCATTCGGGACAGGGTAAACACCATATATTTT
CASSIRDRVNTIYF
>TRBD1|TRBV5-5|TRBJ1-1|.
TGTGCCAGCAGCTTGGTCCCAACAGGGGTGAACACTGAAGCTTTCTTT
CASSLVPTGVNTEAFF
>TRBD2|TRBV5-4|TRBJ2-5|.
TGCGCCAGCAGCCGAGCGGGACGCCGGGAGACCCAGTACTTC
CASSRAGRRETQYF
>TRBD1|TRBV27|TRBJ1-5|.
TGTGCCAGCGGCTTCCGGGACAGGGTTGGTAGCAATCAGCCCCAGCATTTT
CASGFRDRVGSNQPQHF
>.|TRBV6-5|TRBJ2-5|.
TGTGCCAGCATTTATCGGGTGTCCCAAGAGACCCAGTACTTC
CASIYRVSQETQYF
>.|TRBV30|TRBJ2-4|.
TGTGCCTGGAGTGTCCCTGAGGCAGTAGGGGTTTGGGACATTCAGTACTTC
CAWSVPEAVGVWDIQYF
>.|TRBV10-3|TRBJ2-4|few
TGTGCCATCAGTGAGGCCGGCGGGACAGCCAAAAACATTCAGTACTTC
CAISEAGGTAKNIQYF
>.|TRBV19|TRBJ2-7|.
TGTGCCAGTAGTGACTTGGGGGCGCCGGTCGGCGAGCAGTACTTC
CASSDLGAPVGEQYF
>TRBD1|TRBV6-6|TRBJ1-1|.
TGTGCCAGCAGCACGGGACAGCCGAACACTGAAGCTTTCTTT
CASSTGQPNTEAFF
>.|TRBV28|TRBJ2-6|few
TGTGCCAGCAGTTCGAGGGGGACTGGGGCCAACGTCCTGACTTTC
CASSSRGTGANVLTF
>.|TRBV2|TRBJ2-2|few
TGTGCCAGCAGTGCGGTCGGGGAGCTGTTTTTT
CASSAVGELFF
>.|TRBV1|TRBJ1-5|.
TGCACCAGCAGCCAGTTACAGGGGGCGTCGGATCAGCCCCAGCATTTT
CTSSQLQGASDQPQHF
>TRBD1|TRBV29-1|TRBJ1-2|.
TGCAGCGTCGGGACAGGGAAAAACTATGGCTACACCTTC
CSVGTGKNYGYTF
>.|TRBV23-1|TRBJ1-5|.
TGCGCCAGCAGTCAATCGGCCCAGGGGAACCAATCAGCCCAGCATTTT
CASSQSAQGNQSAQHF